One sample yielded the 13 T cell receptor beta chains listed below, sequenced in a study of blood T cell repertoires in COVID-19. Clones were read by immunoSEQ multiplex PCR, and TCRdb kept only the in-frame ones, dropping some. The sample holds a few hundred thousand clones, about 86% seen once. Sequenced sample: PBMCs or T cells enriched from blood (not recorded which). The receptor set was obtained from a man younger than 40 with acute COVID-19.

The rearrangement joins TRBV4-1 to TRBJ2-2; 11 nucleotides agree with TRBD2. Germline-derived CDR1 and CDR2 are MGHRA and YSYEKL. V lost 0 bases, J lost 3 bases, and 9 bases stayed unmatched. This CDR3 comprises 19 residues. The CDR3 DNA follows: TGCGCCAGCAGCCAAGATGAGGCTAGCGGGAGGAAGCACACCGGGGAGCTGTTTTTT. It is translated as CASSQDEASGRKHTGELFF.

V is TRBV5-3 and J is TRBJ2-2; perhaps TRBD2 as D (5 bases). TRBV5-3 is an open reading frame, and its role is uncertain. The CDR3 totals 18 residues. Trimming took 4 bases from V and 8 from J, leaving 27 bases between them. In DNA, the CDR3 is TGTGCCAGAAGCCCGTGTAAAGGTAGGGAGCCCTTCGAGGGGGAGCTGTTTTTT. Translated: CARSPCKGREPFEGELFF.

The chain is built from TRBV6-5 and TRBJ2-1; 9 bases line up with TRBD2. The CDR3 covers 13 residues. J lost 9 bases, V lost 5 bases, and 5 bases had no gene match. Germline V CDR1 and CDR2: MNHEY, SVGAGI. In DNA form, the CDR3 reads TGTGCCAGCAGTACCCCTAGCGGGATTGAGCAGTTCTTC. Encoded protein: CASSTPSGIEQFF.

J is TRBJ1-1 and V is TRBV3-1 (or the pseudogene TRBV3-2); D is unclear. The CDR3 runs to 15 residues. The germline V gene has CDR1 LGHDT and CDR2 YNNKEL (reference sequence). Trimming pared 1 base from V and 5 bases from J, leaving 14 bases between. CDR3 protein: CASSQASNPPTEAFF. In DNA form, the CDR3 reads TGTGCCAGCAGCCAAGCGAGCAATCCCCCGACTGAAGCTTTCTTT.

For the CDR3, the DNA is TGTGCCAGCAGCCCTACCGGGACAGACAATTCACCCCTCCACTTT. It encodes CASSPTGTDNSPLHF. The chain combines TRBV5-5 with TRBJ1-6, with 7 bases fitting TRBD1. V was clipped by 4 bases and J by 7 bases; unmatched bases: 8. This CDR3 region has 15 residues. Germline values: CDR1 SGHKS, CDR2 YYEKEE (reference sequence).

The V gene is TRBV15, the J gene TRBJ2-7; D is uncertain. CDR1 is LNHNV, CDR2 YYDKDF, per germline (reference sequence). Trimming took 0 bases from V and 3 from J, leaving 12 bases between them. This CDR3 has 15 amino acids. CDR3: CATSRDFNSGYEQYV. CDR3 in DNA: TGTGCCACCAGCAGAGATTTTAACTCTGGCTACGAGCAGTACGTC.

Here the CDR3 reads CASSKTGEGANVLTF. CDR3 in DNA: TGTGCCAGCAGTAAGACAGGGGAAGGGGCCAACGTCCTGACTTTC. The chain links TRBV6-6 to TRBJ2-6; TRBD1 matches 8 bases. V lost 5 bases to trimming and J lost 4 bases; unmatched junction nucleotides: 4. The CDR3 is made up of 15 amino acids. The germline V gene encodes CDR1 MNHNY and CDR2 SVGAGI (reference sequence).

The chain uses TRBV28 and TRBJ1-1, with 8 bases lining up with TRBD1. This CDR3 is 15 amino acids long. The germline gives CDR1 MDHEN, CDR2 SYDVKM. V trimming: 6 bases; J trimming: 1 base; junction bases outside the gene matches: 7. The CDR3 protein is CASRPRTGKNTEAFF. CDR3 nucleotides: TGTGCCAGCAGACCAAGGACAGGGAAGAACACTGAAGCTTTCTTT.

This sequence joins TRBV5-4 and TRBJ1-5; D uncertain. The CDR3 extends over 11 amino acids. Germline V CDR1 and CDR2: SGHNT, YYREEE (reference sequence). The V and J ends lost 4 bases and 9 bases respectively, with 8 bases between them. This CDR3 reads CASSVAGPQHF. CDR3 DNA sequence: TGTGCCAGCAGCGTCGCGGGGCCCCAGCATTTT.

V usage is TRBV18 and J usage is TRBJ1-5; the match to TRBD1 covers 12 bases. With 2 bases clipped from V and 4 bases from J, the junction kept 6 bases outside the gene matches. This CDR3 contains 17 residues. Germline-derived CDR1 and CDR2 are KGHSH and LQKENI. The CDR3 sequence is CASSPTGDRGRNQPQHF. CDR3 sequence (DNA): TGTGCCAGCTCACCAACTGGGGACAGGGGGCGGAATCAGCCCCAGCATTTT.

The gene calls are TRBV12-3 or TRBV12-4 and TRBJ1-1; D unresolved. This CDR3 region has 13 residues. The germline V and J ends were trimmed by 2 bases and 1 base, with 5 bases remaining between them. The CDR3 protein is CASSLSRNTEAFF. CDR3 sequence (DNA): TGTGCCAGCAGTTTAAGCCGGAACACTGAAGCTTTCTTT.

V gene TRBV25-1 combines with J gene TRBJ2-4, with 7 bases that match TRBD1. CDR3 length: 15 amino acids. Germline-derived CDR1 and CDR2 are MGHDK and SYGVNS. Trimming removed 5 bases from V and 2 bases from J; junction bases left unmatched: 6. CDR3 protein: CASSPTGYSKNIQYF. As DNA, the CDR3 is TGTGCCAGCAGTCCGACAGGGTATTCCAAAAACATTCAGTACTTC.

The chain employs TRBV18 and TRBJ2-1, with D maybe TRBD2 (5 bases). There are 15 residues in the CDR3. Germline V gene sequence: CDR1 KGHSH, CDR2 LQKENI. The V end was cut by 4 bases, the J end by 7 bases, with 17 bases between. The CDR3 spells CASSRGESVFNEQFF. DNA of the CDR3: TGTGCCAGCTCACGTGGGGAGTCAGTGTTTAATGAGCAGTTCTTC.